This T cell receptor (beta chain) was recovered during a study of beta chain features in type 1 diabetes. On this clone: Antigen: not known.

General study findings and limits: Sampled from patients, naive, central memory and Treg TCRB repertoires appeared more similar than those sampled from healthy donors. The VDJ junctions of type 1 diabetes patients carried fewer insertions and more deletions.

In germline, CDR1 is SGHDN, CDR2 FVKESK. CDR3 size: 12 residues. Trimming left V 3 bases short and J 10 bases short, with 9 bases between. Isolated RNA was reverse transcribed in full, so expressed TCRB transcripts were sequenced. Samples of naive, central memory and regulatory T cells yielded a mean of around 3.4 million reads. Sequencing used immunoSEQ multiplex PCR; TCRdb keeps in-frame clones, though not all of them. The sample holds around 320,000 clones, roughly 15% seen once. The origin of this receptor is a man in his thirties or forties in good health. V usage is TRBV14 and J usage is TRBJ1-4; D gene uncertain. The sequenced sample consisted of central memory CD4+ T cells from blood. Written as DNA, the CDR3 is TGTGCCAGCAGCCAGGGCGGTGGAAAACTGTTTTTT. It encodes CASSQGGGKLFF.